The T cell receptor (beta chain) described here comes from a study of response to subunit inactivated influenza vaccine. V dropped 5 bases and J dropped 4; count of bases not matched to a gene: 8. CDR1 and CDR2 (germline): SGHVS, FQNEAQ. The CDR3 runs 16 residues. This clonotype was counted at least ten times. From the RT-PCR reads, TCRdb called clonotypes with MiXCR, one entry per CDR3 protein. Of roughly 710,000 distinct CDR3 sequences detected, 11% to 15% appear once; the ten largest clones hold roughly 7.6%. The sequence came from a man in his fifties who received an inactivated influenza vaccine. Sequences were derived from PBMCs from blood, sampled 14 to 15 days before vaccination. J is TRBJ2-1 and V is TRBV7-8; 10 bases are a match to TRBD2. The CDR3 reads CASSPSSGSSYNEQFF. For the CDR3, the DNA is TGTGCCAGCAGCCCATCTAGCGGGAGCTCTTACAATGAGCAGTTCTTC. The complete variable domain, with remaining parts taken from reference TRBV7-8 and TRBJ2-1, reads GAGVSQSPRYKVAKRGQDVALRCDPISGHVSLFWYQQALGQGPEFLTYFQNEAQLDKSGLPSDRFFAERPEGSVSTLKIQRTQQEDSAVYLCASSPSSGSSYNEQFFGPGTRLTVL.